Reported below is one TCR beta chain. This entry comes from a study of blood T cell repertoires in COVID-19. Overall study: Whether acute or convalescent, the COVID-19 samples came from the United States, Italy and Spain. In each case, the material was cDNA or gDNA derived from T cells, B-cell-depleted T cells, or PBMCs.

Per the authors' pipeline: Amplification of reference gene primers provided the estimated nucleated cell counts. Libraries were prepared by immunoSEQ multiplex PCR; TCRdb keeps only in-frame clonotypes and omits some of them. The DNA gave D and trimming, while V, J and clone size come from that table. The repertoire has 140,000 or so clones, 89% of them found once; the top ten carry 1.5% to 2%. The CDR3 has 13 residues. V is TRBV7-5 and J is TRBJ2-3; the table gives TRBD1 as D, unverified against the DNA. TRBV7-5 is a listed pseudogene. The clonotype comes from a human donor in a cohort sampled during active COVID-19. The specimen was peripheral blood. CDR3 amino acids: CARSLQFTDTQYF. Written as DNA, the CDR3 is TGTGCCAGAAGCTTGCAGTTCACAGATACGCAGTATTTT.